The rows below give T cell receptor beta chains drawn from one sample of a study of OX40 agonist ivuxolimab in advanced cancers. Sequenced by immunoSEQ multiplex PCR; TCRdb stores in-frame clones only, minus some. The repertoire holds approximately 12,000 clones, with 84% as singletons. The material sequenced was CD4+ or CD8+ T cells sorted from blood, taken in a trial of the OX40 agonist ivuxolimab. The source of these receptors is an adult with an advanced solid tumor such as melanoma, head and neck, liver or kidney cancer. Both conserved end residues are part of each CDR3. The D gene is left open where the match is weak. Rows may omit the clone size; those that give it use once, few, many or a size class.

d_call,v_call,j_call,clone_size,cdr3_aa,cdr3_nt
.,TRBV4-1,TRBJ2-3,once,CASSQGDTQYF,TGCGCCAGCAGCCAAGGGGATACGCAGTATTTT
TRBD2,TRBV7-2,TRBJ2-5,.,CASSFGLAGETQYF,TGTGCCAGCAGCTTCGGACTAGCTGGGGAGACCCAGTACTTC
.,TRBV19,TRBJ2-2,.,CASTQFNTGELFF,TGTGCCAGTACCCAATTCAACACCGGGGAGCTGTTTTTT
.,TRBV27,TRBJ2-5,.,CASSLLVGGGKTQYF,TGTGCCAGCAGTTTATTGGTGGGAGGGGGCAAGACCCAGTACTTC
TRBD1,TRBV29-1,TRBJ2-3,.,CSVEPWDSRDTDTQYF,TGCAGCGTTGAGCCCTGGGACAGCCGGGACACAGATACGCAGTATTTT
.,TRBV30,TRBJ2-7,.,CAWSPLNFHEQYF,TGTGCCTGGAGCCCCTTGAATTTCCACGAGCAGTACTTC
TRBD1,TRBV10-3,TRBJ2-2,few,CAISSGQSAGELFF,TGTGCCATCAGTTCGGGACAGAGCGCCGGGGAGCTGTTTTTT
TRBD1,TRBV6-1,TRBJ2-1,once,CASSRQGAGYNEQFF,TGTGCCAGCAGTCGACAGGGGGCGGGCTACAATGAGCAGTTCTTC
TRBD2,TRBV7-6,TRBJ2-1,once,CASSLGGLGLYNEQFF,TGTGCCAGCAGCTTAGGGGGACTAGGTCTCTACAATGAGCAGTTCTTC
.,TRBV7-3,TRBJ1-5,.,CASSQVGGQPQHF,TGTGCCAGCAGCCAGGTCGGGGGTCAGCCCCAGCATTTT
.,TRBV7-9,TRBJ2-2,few,CASSLSGGVNTGELFF,TGTGCCAGCAGCTTATCAGGGGGGGTGAACACCGGGGAGCTGTTTTTT
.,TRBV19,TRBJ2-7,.,CASSLSDYSYEQYF,TGTGCCAGTAGTTTGTCGGACTACTCCTACGAGCAGTACTTC
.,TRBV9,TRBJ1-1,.,CASSVGPRGGEAFF,TGTGCCAGCAGCGTAGGACCCCGCGGGGGTGAAGCTTTCTTT
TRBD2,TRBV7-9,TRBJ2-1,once,CASSLPTSGAYNEQFF,TGTGCCAGCAGCTTACCGACTAGCGGGGCCTACAATGAGCAGTTCTTC
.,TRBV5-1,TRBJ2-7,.,CASSLDWSTTYEQYF,TGCGCCAGCAGCTTGGATTGGTCTACCACCTACGAGCAGTACTTC
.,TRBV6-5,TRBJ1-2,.,CASSPGNVYGYTF,TGTGCCAGCAGTCCGGGAAACGTCTATGGCTACACCTTC
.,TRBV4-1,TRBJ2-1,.,CASSQEGGNEQFF,TGCGCCAGCAGCCAAGAGGGTGGAAATGAGCAGTTCTTC
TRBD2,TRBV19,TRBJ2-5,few,CASSAAGGETQYF,TGTGCCAGTAGTGCCGCGGGGGGGGAGACCCAGTACTTC
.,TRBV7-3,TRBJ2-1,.,CASSLYRQSSYNEQFF,TGTGCCAGCAGCTTATATCGACAGAGCTCCTACAATGAGCAGTTCTTC
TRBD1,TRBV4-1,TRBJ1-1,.,CASRPGQMNTEAFF,TGCGCCAGCCGTCCGGGACAGATGAACACTGAAGCTTTCTTT
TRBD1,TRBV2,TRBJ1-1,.,CASSESGTGVTEAFF,TGTGCCAGCAGCGAATCCGGGACAGGGGTTACTGAAGCTTTCTTT
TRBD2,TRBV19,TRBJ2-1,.,CASSTGVLADNEQFF,TGTGCCAGTAGTACTGGGGTACTAGCGGACAATGAGCAGTTCTTC
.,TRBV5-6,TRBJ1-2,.,CASSPDGGYGYTF,TGTGCCAGCAGCCCGGACGGGGGGTATGGCTACACCTTC
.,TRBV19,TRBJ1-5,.,CASSFGAGGNQPQHF,TGTGCCAGTAGTTTCGGGGCAGGGGGCAATCAGCCCCAGCATTTT
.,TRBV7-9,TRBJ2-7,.,CASSVTGTGATYEQYF,TGTGCCAGCAGCGTTACCGGGACCGGAGCAACCTACGAGCAGTACTTC
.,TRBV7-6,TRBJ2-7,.,CASSLVRDTLGEQYF,TGTGCCAGCAGCCTCGTCCGGGACACTCTAGGCGAGCAGTACTTC
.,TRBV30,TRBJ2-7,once,CACLGESYEQYF,TGTGCCTGTCTAGGGGAGTCCTACGAGCAGTACTTC
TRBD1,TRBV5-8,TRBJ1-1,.,CASRKGQGVTFF,TGTGCCAGCAGGAAGGGACAGGGAGTAACTTTCTTT
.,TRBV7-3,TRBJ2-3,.,CASSYRGRSSTDTQYF,TGTGCCAGCAGTTATCGGGGGCGATCTAGCACAGATACGCAGTATTTT
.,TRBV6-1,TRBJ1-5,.,CASSLGAFGNQPQHF,TGTGCCAGCTCACTGGGGGCCTTTGGCAATCAGCCCCAGCATTTT
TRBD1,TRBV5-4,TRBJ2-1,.,CASSLGATGGNEQFF,TGTGCCAGCAGCTTGGGTGCGACAGGGGGCAATGAGCAGTTCTTC